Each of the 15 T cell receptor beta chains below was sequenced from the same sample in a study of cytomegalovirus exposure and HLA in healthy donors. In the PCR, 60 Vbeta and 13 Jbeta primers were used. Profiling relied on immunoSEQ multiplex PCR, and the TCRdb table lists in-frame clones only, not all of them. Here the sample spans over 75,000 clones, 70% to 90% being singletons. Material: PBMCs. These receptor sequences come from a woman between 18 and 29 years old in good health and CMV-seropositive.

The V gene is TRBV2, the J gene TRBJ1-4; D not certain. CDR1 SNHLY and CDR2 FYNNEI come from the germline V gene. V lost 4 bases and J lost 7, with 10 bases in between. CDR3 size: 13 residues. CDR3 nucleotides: TGTGCCAGCAGTGCAAACAGCGGTGAAAAACTGTTTTTT. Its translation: CASSANSGEKLFF.

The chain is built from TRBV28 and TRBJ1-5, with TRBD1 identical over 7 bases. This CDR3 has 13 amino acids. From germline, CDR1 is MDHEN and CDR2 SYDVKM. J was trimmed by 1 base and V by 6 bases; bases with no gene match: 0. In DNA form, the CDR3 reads TGTGCCAGCAGACAGGGGAGCAATCAGCCCCAGCATTTT. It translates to CASRQGSNQPQHF.

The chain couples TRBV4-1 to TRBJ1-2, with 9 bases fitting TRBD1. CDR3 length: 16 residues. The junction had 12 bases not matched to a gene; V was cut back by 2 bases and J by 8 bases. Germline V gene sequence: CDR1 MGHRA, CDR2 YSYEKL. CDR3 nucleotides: TGCGCCAGCAGCCAAACAGGGGGCTCGGATAAGTGGGGCTACACCTTC. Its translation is CASSQTGGSDKWGYTF.

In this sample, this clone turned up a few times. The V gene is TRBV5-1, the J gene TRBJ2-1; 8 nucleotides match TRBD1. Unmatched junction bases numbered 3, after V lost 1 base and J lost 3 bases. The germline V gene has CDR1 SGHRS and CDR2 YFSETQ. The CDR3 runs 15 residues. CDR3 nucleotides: TGCGCCAGCAGCTTGTTTGGACAGGGCTACAATGAGCAGTTCTTC. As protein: CASSLFGQGYNEQFF.

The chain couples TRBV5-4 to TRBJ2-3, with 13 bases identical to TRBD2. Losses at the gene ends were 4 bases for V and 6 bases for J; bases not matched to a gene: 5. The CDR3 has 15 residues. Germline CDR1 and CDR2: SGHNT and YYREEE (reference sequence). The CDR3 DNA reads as TGTGCCAGCAGCCGGACGACTAGCGGGAGGGATACGCAGTATTTT. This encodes CASSRTTSGRDTQYF.

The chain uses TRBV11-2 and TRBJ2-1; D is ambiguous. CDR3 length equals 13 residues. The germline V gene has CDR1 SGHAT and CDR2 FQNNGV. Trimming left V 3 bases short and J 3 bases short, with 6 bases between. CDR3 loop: CASSLASYNEQFF. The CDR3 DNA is TGTGCCAGCAGCTTGGCTAGCTACAATGAGCAGTTCTTC.

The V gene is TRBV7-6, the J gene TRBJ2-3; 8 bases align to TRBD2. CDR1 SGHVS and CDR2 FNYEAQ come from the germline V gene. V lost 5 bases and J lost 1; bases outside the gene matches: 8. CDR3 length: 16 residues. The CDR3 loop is CASSPRTAGGTDTQYF. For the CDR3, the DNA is TGTGCCAGCAGCCCGCGGACAGCGGGGGGCACAGATACGCAGTATTTT.

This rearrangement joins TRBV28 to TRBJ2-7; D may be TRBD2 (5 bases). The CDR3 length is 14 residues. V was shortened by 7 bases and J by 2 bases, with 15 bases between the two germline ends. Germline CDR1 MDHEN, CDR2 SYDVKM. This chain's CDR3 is CASIEGSRTYEQYF. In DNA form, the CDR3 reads TGTGCCAGCATCGAAGGGAGCAGGACCTACGAGCAGTACTTC.

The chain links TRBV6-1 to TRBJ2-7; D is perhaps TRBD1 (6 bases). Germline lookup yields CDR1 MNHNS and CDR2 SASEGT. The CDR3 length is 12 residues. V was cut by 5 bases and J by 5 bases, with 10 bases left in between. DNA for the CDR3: TGTGCCAGCAGTTCGGACAGCCACGAGCAGTACTTC. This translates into CASSSDSHEQYF.

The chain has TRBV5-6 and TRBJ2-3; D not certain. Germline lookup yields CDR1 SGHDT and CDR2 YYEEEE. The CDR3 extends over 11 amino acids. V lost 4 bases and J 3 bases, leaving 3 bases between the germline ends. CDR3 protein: CASSATDTQYF. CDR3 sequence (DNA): TGTGCCAGCAGCGCGACAGATACGCAGTATTTT.

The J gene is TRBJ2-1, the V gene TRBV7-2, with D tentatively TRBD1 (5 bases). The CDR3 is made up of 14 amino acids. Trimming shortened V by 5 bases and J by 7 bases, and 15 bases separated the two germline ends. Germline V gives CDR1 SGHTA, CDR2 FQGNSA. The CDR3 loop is CASSGARGRNEQFF. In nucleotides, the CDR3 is TGTGCCAGCAGCGGAGCTAGGGGTAGGAATGAGCAGTTCTTC.

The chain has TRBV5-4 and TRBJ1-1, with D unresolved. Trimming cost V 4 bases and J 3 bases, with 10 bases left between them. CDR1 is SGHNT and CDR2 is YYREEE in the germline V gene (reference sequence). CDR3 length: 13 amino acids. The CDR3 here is CASSPREYTEAFF. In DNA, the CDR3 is TGTGCCAGCAGCCCCCGAGAGTACACTGAAGCTTTCTTT.

The CDR3: CASVLTGVGYEQYF. The DNA of the CDR3 is TGTGCCAGCGTGCTTACGGGTGTCGGGTACGAGCAGTACTTC. V and J are TRBV28 and TRBJ2-7; the D is unclear. The length of the CDR3 is 14 residues. Trimming took off 8 bases at V and 4 bases at J, with 18 bases between the two ends. CDR1 and CDR2 from the germline V gene are MDHEN and SYDVKM.

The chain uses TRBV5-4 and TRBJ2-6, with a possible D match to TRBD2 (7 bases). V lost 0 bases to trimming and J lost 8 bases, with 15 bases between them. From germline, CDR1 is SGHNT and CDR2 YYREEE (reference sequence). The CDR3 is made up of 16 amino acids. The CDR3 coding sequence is TGTGCCAGCAGCTTGGTTGGGGGGGGCCTGACCAACGTCCTGACTTTC. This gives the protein CASSLVGGGLTNVLTF. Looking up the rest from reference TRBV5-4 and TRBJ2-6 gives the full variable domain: ETGVTQSPTHLIKTRGQQVTLRCSSQSGHNTVSWYQQALGQGPQFIFQYYREEENGRGNFPPRFSGLQFPNYSSELNVNALELDDSALYLCASSLVGGGLTNVLTFGAGSRLTVL.

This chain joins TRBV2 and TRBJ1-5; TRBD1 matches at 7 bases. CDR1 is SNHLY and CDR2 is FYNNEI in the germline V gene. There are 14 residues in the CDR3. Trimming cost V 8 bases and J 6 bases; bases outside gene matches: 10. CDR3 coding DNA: TGTGCCAGCGGGGACACAGGGGTAAGTCAGCCCCAGCATTTT. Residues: CASGDTGVSQPQHF. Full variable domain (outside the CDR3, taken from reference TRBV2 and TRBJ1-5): EPEVTQTPSHQVTQMGQEVILRCVPISNHLYFYWYRQILGQKVEFLVSFYNNEISEKSEIFDDQFSVERPDGSNFTLKIRSTKLEDSAMYFCASGDTGVSQPQHFGDGTRLSIL.